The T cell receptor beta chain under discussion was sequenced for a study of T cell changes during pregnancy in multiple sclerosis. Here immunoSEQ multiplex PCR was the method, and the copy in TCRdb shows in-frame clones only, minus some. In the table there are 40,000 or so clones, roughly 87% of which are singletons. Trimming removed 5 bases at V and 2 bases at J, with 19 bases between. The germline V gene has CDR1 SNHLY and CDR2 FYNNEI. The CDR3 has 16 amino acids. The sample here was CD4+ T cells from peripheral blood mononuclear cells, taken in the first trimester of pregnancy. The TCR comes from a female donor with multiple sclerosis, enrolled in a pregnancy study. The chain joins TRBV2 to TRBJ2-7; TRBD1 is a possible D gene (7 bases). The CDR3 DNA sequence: TGTGCCAGCAGTTACGGTTTAACAGGGGAGGCCTACGAGCAGTACTTC. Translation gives CASSYGLTGEAYEQYF.